The 5 T cell receptor beta chains below all came from one sample that was sequenced in a study of cytomegalovirus exposure and HLA in healthy donors. In the PCR, 60 Vbeta and 13 Jbeta primers were used. TCRdb keeps only in-frame clones here, not all; method: immunoSEQ multiplex PCR. The sample lists 150,000 to 200,000 clones, almost 80% occurring once. Source material: PBMCs. Receptors originate from a man in his forties in good health and CMV-seropositive.

This chain uses TRBV19 with TRBJ2-5; TRBD2 matches 11 bases. J was trimmed by 2 bases and V by 4 bases; bases with no gene match: 3. From germline, CDR1 is LNHDA and CDR2 SQIVND (reference sequence). The CDR3 has 15 residues. The DNA for the CDR3 is TGTGCCAGTAGTAGGATAGCGGGAGGGCAAGAGACCCAGTACTTC. Protein product: CASSRIAGGQETQYF.

V gene TRBV9 combines with J gene TRBJ2-7, with 8 bases that match TRBD2. Germline-derived CDR1 and CDR2 are SGDLS and YYNGEE. V lost 0 bases and J lost 5; bases outside the gene matches: 7. There are 15 residues in the CDR3. The CDR3 spells CASSVGASGPDEQYF. CDR3 sequence (DNA): TGTGCCAGCAGCGTAGGCGCTAGCGGGCCCGACGAGCAGTACTTC.

The V gene is TRBV5-4, the J gene TRBJ1-2; D is possibly TRBD1 (6 bases). This CDR3 has 14 amino acids. The ends were cut back, 3 bases at V and 1 base at J, with 10 bases in the middle. Looked up from germline, CDR1 is SGHNT and CDR2 is YYREEE (reference sequence). CDR3 bases: TGTGCCAGCAGCTCAGGACAGTATAACTATGGCTACACCTTC. Translation gives CASSSGQYNYGYTF.

This clone is a singleton in its sample. The chain uses TRBV7-6 and TRBJ2-1; D remains unclear. The ends were cut back, 1 base at V and 4 bases at J, with 5 bases in the middle. This CDR3 contains 13 residues. The germline gives CDR1 SGHVS, CDR2 FNYEAQ. The CDR3 DNA reads as TGTGCCAGCAGCTTAGGTCCTTACAATGAGCAGTTCTTC. It codes for CASSLGPYNEQFF.

The chain links TRBV6-1 to TRBJ2-1, with D possibly being TRBD1 (5 bases). V lost 4 bases and J lost 6, with 16 bases in between. The CDR3 sequence is 15 residues long. Germline CDR1 MNHNS, CDR2 SASEGT. The CDR3 region has the DNA TGTGCCAGCAGTGTGTTTCGTTCGACAGCCAATGAGCAGTTCTTC. Its translation: CASSVFRSTANEQFF.